This is a list of T cell receptor beta chains from one sample in a study of CXCR3-negative and CXCR3-positive naive CD8 T cells. TCRdb reprocessed the 5' RACE reads and stores each CDR3 protein as one record, lacking DNA. The sample has 130,000 to 150,000 distinct CDR3 sequences. Material: naive CXCR3+ CD8+ T cells from blood. All receptors come from a human donor in good health. Some clones in this sample may be carry-over from other donors' samples. The CDR3 runs from the conserved cysteine through the conserved F or W. The order of the fields is CDR3 protein, J gene, V gene.

CSARDSGSDVYEQYF | TRBJ2-7 | TRBV20-1
CASSSSGNTEAFF | TRBJ1-1 | TRBV18
CASSLEPGVNTEAFF | TRBJ1-1 | TRBV7-6
CASSLTSSGEQFF | TRBJ2-1 | TRBV6-5
CASGETGNLGEQYF | TRBJ2-7 | TRBV2
CSARDWVGGPYEQYF | TRBJ2-7 | TRBV20-1
CASGEMNTEAFF | TRBJ1-1 | TRBV7-9
CASSLQGWTEAFF | TRBJ1-1 | TRBV28
CSVPPLGRNTEAFF | TRBJ1-1 | TRBV29-1
CSVEDGDHEQYF | TRBJ2-7 | TRBV29-1
CASSRTSGRVSYNEQFF | TRBJ2-1 | TRBV6-1
CATSRARGGHQPQHF | TRBJ1-5 | TRBV15
CASSLSQGNEQFF | TRBJ2-1 | TRBV12-3/TRBV12-4
CASSDSISQGMGEQFF | TRBJ2-7 | TRBV6-4
CSVVEEDYEQYF | TRBJ2-7 | TRBV29-1
CASSRAARFTDTQYF | TRBJ2-3 | TRBV23-1
CSARRTRMDNIQYF | TRBJ2-4 | TRBV20-1
CASLAQNTGELFF | TRBJ2-2 | TRBV4-1
CASSQDPGASGNTIYF | TRBJ1-3 | TRBV4-2
CASSWGTGGWAEAFF | TRBJ1-1 | TRBV5-6
CSVVLEGLAATDTQYF | TRBJ2-3 | TRBV29-1
CATSRDGQGWAEAFF | TRBJ1-1 | TRBV15
CSVDSMNTEAFF | TRBJ1-1 | TRBV29-1
CASSLEPGSTEAFF | TRBJ1-1 | TRBV7-9
CASSNTGTNSYEQYF | TRBJ2-7 | TRBV3-1